This T cell receptor (beta chain) was recovered during a study of cytomegalovirus exposure and HLA in healthy donors. The study's findings and limits: Earlier findings revealed that most TCR beta V segments proved productive either about 87% or about 30% of the time. Most sequenced TCRs were rare (though some public TCRs occurred in many donors). An observed cluster of highly shared sequence variants was recorded as a likely sequencing artifact. In a later analysis, an Asian-associated ancestry cluster reportedly showed fewer N-insertions than the approximately 670-donor mean.

For this clone: Its antigen is as yet unknown.

Amplification used 60 Vbeta primers and 13 Jbeta primers. Sequencing used immunoSEQ multiplex PCR; TCRdb keeps in-frame clones, though not all of them. The sample lists 90,000 to 120,000 clones; less than 85% were seen once. This clonotype was obtained from a woman aged 40 to 50 in good health and CMV-seropositive. The sequencing sample was made of PBMCs.

The CDR3 loop is CSVQSTSGMNTEAFF. In DNA, the CDR3 is TGCAGCGTTCAATCTACGTCGGGGATGAACACTGAAGCTTTCTTT. The chain employs TRBV29-1 and TRBJ1-1; D gene ambiguous. The CDR3 spans 15 residues. Germline assignment: CDR1 SQVTM and CDR2 ANQGSEA. The V end was cut by 5 bases, the J end by 0 bases, with 16 bases between.